This passage covers 17 T cell receptor beta chains from one sample sequenced in a study of cytotoxic CD8 clonotypes in ibrutinib-treated CLL. Some clones are missing from TCRdb's copy, which holds only in-frame ones; the method was immunoSEQ multiplex PCR. The sample holds roughly 49,000 clones, roughly 85% seen once. The material was PBMCs, obtained after 24 months of ibrutinib treatment. The receptors stem from a human donor with chronic lymphocytic leukemia.

The chain combines TRBV5-8 with TRBJ2-3; 15 positions match TRBD2. Germline-derived CDR1 and CDR2 are SGHTS and YDEGEE. The junction had 7 bases not matched to a gene; V was cut back by 2 bases and J by 3 bases. This CDR3 is built from 18 residues. CDR3 DNA: TGTGCCAGCAGCTTAGGGACTAGCGGGAGGCTTGATACAGATACGCAGTATTTT. Translated: CASSLGTSGRLDTDTQYF. The full variable domain, in which reference TRBV5-8 and TRBJ2-3 provide the parts outside the CDR3, is EAGVTQSPTHLIKTRGQQATLRCSPISGHTSVYWYQQALGLGLQFLLWYDEGEERNRGNFPPRFSGRQFPNYSSELNVNALELEDSALYLCASSLGTSGRLDTDTQYFGPGTRLTVL.

The chain combines TRBV11-2 with TRBJ2-1, with D possibly called TRBD1 or TRBD2 (5 bases each). CDR1 is SGHAT and CDR2 is FQNNGV in the germline V gene. Trimming pared 0 bases from V and 12 bases from J, leaving 15 bases between. The CDR3 runs 14 residues. The CDR3 coding sequence is TGTGCCAGCAGCTTAGATGTCCGAGGGGTATTGCAGTTCTTC. It encodes CASSLDVRGVLQFF.

This chain uses TRBV5-6 with TRBJ1-2; D is uncertain. Per germline, CDR1 SGHDT and CDR2 YYEEEE. This CDR3 region has 17 residues. Trimming pared 5 bases from V and 0 bases from J, leaving 20 bases between. Written as DNA, the CDR3 is TGTGCCAGCAGTCGGATCCCGGGAGCCTTGTCTAACTATGGCTACACCTTC. Its protein is CASSRIPGALSNYGYTF.

The chain recombines TRBV2 with TRBJ2-2, with 7 bases aligning to TRBD2. Germline V gene data show CDR1 as SNHLY and CDR2 as FYNNEI. The V gene end was trimmed by 7 bases and the J gene end by 4 bases; junction bases not matched to a gene: 9. The CDR3 runs 15 residues. This chain's CDR3 is CASNWSGGGTGELFF. CDR3 bases: TGTGCCAGCAATTGGTCGGGAGGAGGCACCGGGGAGCTGTTTTTT.

The chain links TRBV2 to TRBJ2-1; 8 bases fit TRBD1. V gave up 4 bases and J gave up 7 bases; unmatched junction bases: 6. Germline V gene lookup returns CDR1 SNHLY and CDR2 FYNNEI. The CDR3 has 14 amino acids. CDR3: CASSVDRAVNEQFF. The CDR3 coding sequence is TGTGCCAGCAGTGTGGACAGGGCCGTAAATGAGCAGTTCTTC. Full variable domain (missing parts from reference TRBV2 and TRBJ2-1): EPEVTQTPSHQVTQMGQEVILRCVPISNHLYFYWYRQILGQKVEFLVSFYNNEISEKSEIFDDQFSVERPDGSNFTLKIRSTKLEDSAMYFCASSVDRAVNEQFFGPGTRLTVL.

This clone was seen only once. J is TRBJ2-2 and V is TRBV7-2; 7 bases map to TRBD1. The ends lost 5 bases at V and 4 bases at J; junction bases unmatched: 7. CDR1 is SGHTA and CDR2 is FQGNSA in the germline V gene. The CDR3 runs to 15 residues. The CDR3 protein is CASSQQGWRTGELFF. As DNA, the CDR3 is TGTGCCAGCAGCCAACAGGGGTGGCGCACCGGGGAGCTGTTTTTT.

V usage is TRBV7-2 and J usage is TRBJ2-7, with TRBD2 identical over 9 bases. Germline CDR1 and CDR2: SGHTA and FQGNSA. This CDR3 is built from 14 residues. After removal of 1 base from V and 4 bases from J, the junction contained 2 bases not matched to a gene. CDR3 sequence: CASSLGLAGYEQYF. The CDR3 DNA sequence: TGTGCCAGCAGCTTAGGCCTAGCGGGATACGAGCAGTACTTC. The full variable domain, with the rest looked up from reference TRBV7-2 and TRBJ2-7, is GAGVSQSPSNKVTEKGKDVELRCDPISGHTALYWYRQSLGQGLEFLIYFQGNSAPDKSGLPSDRFSAERTGGSVSTLTIQRTQQEDSAVYLCASSLGLAGYEQYFGPGTRLTVT.

This sequence joins TRBV19 and TRBJ1-2; perhaps TRBD1 as D (5 bases). Germline values: CDR1 LNHDA, CDR2 SQIVND (reference sequence). CDR3 length: 15 residues. Trimming left V 5 bases short and J 5 bases short, with 18 bases between. The DNA for the CDR3 is TGTGCCAGTAGTTGGACCAGGGAGGACACTTATGGCTACACCTTC. Its protein is CASSWTREDTYGYTF. The full variable domain, with the rest looked up from reference TRBV19 and TRBJ1-2, is DGGITQSPKYLFRKEGQNVTLSCEQNLNHDAMYWYRQDPGQGLRLIYYSQIVNDFQKGDIAEGYSVSREKKESFPLTVTSAQKNPTAFYLCASSWTREDTYGYTFGSGTRLTVV.

The rearrangement links TRBV15 to TRBJ2-3, with D unclear. The ends were cut back, 9 bases at V and 2 bases at J, with 12 bases in the middle. Germline assignment: CDR1 LNHNV and CDR2 YYDKDF (reference sequence). The CDR3 sequence is 13 residues long. The CDR3: CATTTGFTDTQYF. The CDR3, as DNA: TGTGCCACTACGACCGGGTTCACAGATACGCAGTATTTT.

The V call is TRBV7-9, the J call TRBJ2-7, with 7 positions matching TRBD2. The CDR3 loop spans 16 amino acids. V gave up 4 bases and J gave up 2 bases; unmatched junction bases: 11. Germline CDR1 SEHNR, CDR2 FQNEAQ (reference sequence). CDR3 DNA: TGTGCCAGCAGCTCCGAATTGGTGGGAGGGCCCTACGAGCAGTACTTC. Amino acid sequence: CASSSELVGGPYEQYF.

V usage is TRBV7-3 and J usage is TRBJ2-3, with TRBD2 matching 14 bases. Trimming removed 5 bases from V and 4 bases from J; junction bases left unmatched: 5. The CDR3 has 16 residues. In germline, CDR1 is SGHTA, CDR2 FQGTGA. CDR3 DNA sequence: TGTGCCAGCAGCGAGACGGGACTAGCGGGGGCAGATACGCAGTATTTT. Encoded protein: CASSETGLAGADTQYF.

The chain is built from TRBV6-5 and TRBJ1-1; 8 bases match TRBD1. Trimming at V came to 0 bases and at J to 7 bases, leaving 4 bases not matched to a gene. The germline gives CDR1 MNHEY, CDR2 SVGAGI. This CDR3 has 14 residues. This chain's CDR3 is CASSYSRGRGEAFF. The CDR3 DNA is TGTGCCAGCAGTTACTCCAGGGGGCGAGGTGAAGCTTTCTTT.

This chain connects TRBV27 to TRBJ2-7, with D perhaps assigned TRBD1 or TRBD2 (5 bases each). Germline CDR1 MNHEY, CDR2 SMNVEV (reference sequence). V was cut by 3 bases and J by 3 bases, with 9 bases left in between. This CDR3 has 13 residues. The CDR3 region has the DNA TGTGCCAGCAGTTTTGGGGACGGCTACGAGCAGTACTTC. Amino acid sequence: CASSFGDGYEQYF.

This clone was seen once. The chain links TRBV18 to TRBJ1-1; D unresolved. The CDR3 consists of 13 residues. V dropped 4 bases and J dropped 4 bases, with 10 bases sitting between them. CDR1 is KGHSH and CDR2 is LQKENI in the germline V gene. The CDR3 nucleotides read TGTGCCAGCTCACTCGGCGGGCTCACTGAAGCTTTCTTT. Translation gives CASSLGGLTEAFF.

The chain couples TRBV7-2 to TRBJ2-3, with D unclear. There are 12 residues in the CDR3. CDR1 is SGHTA, CDR2 FQGNSA, per germline. Between the trimmed V and J ends, which lost 4 bases and 11 bases, there was a span of 13 bases. Here the CDR3 reads CASSSEGWGQYF. In nucleotides, the CDR3 is TGTGCCAGCAGCTCCGAAGGGTGGGGGCAGTATTTT.

J is TRBJ2-1 and V is TRBV4-1, with 7 nucleotides matching TRBD2. Germline CDR1 and CDR2: MGHRA and YSYEKL. The V gene end was trimmed by 3 bases and the J gene end by 1 base; junction bases not matched to a gene: 9. CDR3 length equals 17 residues. The CDR3 sequence is CASSHTRRRGSYNEQFF. DNA for the CDR3: TGCGCCAGCAGCCACACCCGGAGGCGGGGGTCCTACAATGAGCAGTTCTTC.

This clone was detected once. The rearrangement joins TRBV5-4 to TRBJ2-1; 10 bases are a match to TRBD2. CDR1 SGHNT and CDR2 YYREEE come from the germline V gene (reference sequence). The length of the CDR3 is 17 residues. V trimming: 3 bases; J trimming: 3 bases; junction bases outside the gene matches: 9. The CDR3 coding sequence is TGTGCCAGCAGCTGGAAAACTAGCGGGATCGGCTACAATGAGCAGTTCTTC. Its protein is CASSWKTSGIGYNEQFF. The full variable domain, rest sourced from reference TRBV5-4 and TRBJ2-1, is ETGVTQSPTHLIKTRGQQVTLRCSSQSGHNTVSWYQQALGQGPQFIFQYYREEENGRGNFPPRFSGLQFPNYSSELNVNALELDDSALYLCASSWKTSGIGYNEQFFGPGTRLTVL.